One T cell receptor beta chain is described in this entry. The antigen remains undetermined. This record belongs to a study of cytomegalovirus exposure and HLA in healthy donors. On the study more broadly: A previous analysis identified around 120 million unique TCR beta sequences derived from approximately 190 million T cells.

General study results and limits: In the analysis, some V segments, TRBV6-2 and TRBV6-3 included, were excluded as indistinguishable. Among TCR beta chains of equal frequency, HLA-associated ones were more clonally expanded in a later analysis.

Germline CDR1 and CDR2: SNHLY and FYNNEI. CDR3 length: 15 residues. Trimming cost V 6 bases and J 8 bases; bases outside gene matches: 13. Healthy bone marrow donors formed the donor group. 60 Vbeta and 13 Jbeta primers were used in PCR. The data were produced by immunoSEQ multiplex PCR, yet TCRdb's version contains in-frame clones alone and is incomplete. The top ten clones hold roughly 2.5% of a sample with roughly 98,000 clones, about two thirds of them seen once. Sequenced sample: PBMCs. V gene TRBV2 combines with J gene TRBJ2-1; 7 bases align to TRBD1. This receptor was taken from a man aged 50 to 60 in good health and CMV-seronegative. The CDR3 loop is CASSGGQVDFDEQFF. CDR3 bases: TGTGCCAGCAGCGGAGGACAGGTCGATTTTGATGAGCAGTTCTTC.